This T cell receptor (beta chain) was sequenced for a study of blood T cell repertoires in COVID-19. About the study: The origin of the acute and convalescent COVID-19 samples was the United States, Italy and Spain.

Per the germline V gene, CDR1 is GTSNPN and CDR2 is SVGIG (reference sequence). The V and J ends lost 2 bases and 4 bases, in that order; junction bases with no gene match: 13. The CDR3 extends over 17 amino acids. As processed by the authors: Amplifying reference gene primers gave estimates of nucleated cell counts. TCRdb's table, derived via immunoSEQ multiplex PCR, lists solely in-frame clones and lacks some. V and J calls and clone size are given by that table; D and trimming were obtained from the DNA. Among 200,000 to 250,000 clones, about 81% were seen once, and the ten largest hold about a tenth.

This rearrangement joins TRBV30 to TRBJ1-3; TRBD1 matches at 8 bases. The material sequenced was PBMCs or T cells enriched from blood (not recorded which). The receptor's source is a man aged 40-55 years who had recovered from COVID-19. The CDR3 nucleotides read TGTGCCTGGAGTCCCCCCCGGACAGGGTTATCGGGAAACACCATATATTTT. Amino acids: CAWSPPRTGLSGNTIYF.